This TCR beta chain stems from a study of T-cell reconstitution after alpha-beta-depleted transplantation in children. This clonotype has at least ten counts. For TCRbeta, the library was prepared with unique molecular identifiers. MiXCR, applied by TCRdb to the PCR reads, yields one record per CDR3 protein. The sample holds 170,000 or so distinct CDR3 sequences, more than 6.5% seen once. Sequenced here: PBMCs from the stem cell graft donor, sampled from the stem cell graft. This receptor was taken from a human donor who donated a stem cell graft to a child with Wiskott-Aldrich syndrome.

In DNA form, the CDR3 reads TGTGCCAGCAGTTCCTCGGGGGAAGAGACCCAGTACTTC. This gives the protein CASSSSGEETQYF. J is TRBJ2-5 and V is TRBV12-3 or TRBV12-4; D may be TRBD2 (6 bases). Trimming cost V 4 bases and J 3 bases, with 9 bases left between them. The CDR3 is 13 amino acids.